The rows below give T cell receptor beta chains drawn from one sample of a study of T cell changes during pregnancy in multiple sclerosis. The method was immunoSEQ multiplex PCR; TCRdb's version includes in-frame clones alone and lacks a portion of them. Here the sample spans 13,000 to 15,000 clones, approximately 93% being singletons. The sample was peripheral blood, taken in the second trimester of pregnancy. The source is a female donor in good health, enrolled as a control in a pregnancy study. The CDR3 runs from the conserved cysteine through the conserved F or W. The order of the fields is J gene, V gene, D gene, CDR3 DNA, CDR3 protein. A D gene is named only where the DNA matches it firmly.

>TRBJ2-2|TRBV5-1|TRBD1
TGCGCCAGCAGCCAAGGGGACAGGGCGCTCGGGGAGCTGTTTTTT
CASSQGDRALGELFF
>TRBJ1-3|TRBV9|NA
TGTGCCAGCAGCGTAGGACAGATCTCTGGAAACACCATATATTTT
CASSVGQISGNTIYF
>TRBJ2-2|TRBV2|TRBD2
TGTGCCAGCAGTGGGCCCAGCGGGATGGCCGGGGAGCTGTTTTTT
CASSGPSGMAGELFF
>TRBJ2-3|TRBV7-2|TRBD2
TGTGCCAGCAGCTCCGAAGGCGGGAGGCCGCGGTATACGCAGTATTTT
CASSSEGGRPRYTQYF
>TRBJ2-5|TRBV29-1|NA
TGCAGCGTTTGGGGGCAGGGAGAAGAGACCCAGTACTTC
CSVWGQGEETQYF
>TRBJ2-3|TRBV4-1|TRBD2
TGCGCCAGCAGCTCTCTCGGGACTAGCGGGGGGGACAGCACAGATACGCAGTATTTT
CASSSLGTSGGDSTDTQYF
>TRBJ2-5|TRBV11-2|TRBD2
TGTGCCAGCAGCTTAATCACTAGCGGGTGGGTAGAGACCCAGTACTTC
CASSLITSGWVETQYF
>TRBJ1-6|TRBV6-1|NA
TGTGCCAGCAGTGAATGGGGGGGCGATTCACCCCTCCACTTT
CASSEWGGDSPLHF
>TRBJ2-2|TRBV5-4|TRBD1
TGTGCCAGCAGTTCCCAGGCCGGGACAGGAACCGCCGGGGAGCTGTTTTTT
CASSSQAGTGTAGELFF
>TRBJ2-7|TRBV5-1|TRBD1
TGCGCCAGCAGTATCGACAGGGCCTACGAGCAGTACTTC
CASSIDRAYEQYF
>TRBJ1-1|TRBV6-1|NA
TGTGCCAGCAGTTTCCGGGATAGCGAAGCTTTCTTT
CASSFRDSEAFF
>TRBJ1-2|TRBV5-6|NA
TGTGCCAGCAGCTCGGACAAGTCGTATGGCTACACCTTC
CASSSDKSYGYTF
>TRBJ1-3|TRBV5-6|TRBD1
TGTGCCAGCGGCGGGACAGGGGATGGTCGGGGGGGAAACACCATATATTTT
CASGGTGDGRGGNTIYF
>TRBJ2-3|TRBV14|TRBD2
TGTGCCAGCAGCCAAGGAAATAGCGGGATCGGGGATACGCAGTATTTT
CASSQGNSGIGDTQYF
>TRBJ1-1|TRBV5-1|TRBD1
TGCGCCAGCAGTTCGGTGGACAGGGATTTTAACACTGAAGCTTTCTTT
CASSSVDRDFNTEAFF